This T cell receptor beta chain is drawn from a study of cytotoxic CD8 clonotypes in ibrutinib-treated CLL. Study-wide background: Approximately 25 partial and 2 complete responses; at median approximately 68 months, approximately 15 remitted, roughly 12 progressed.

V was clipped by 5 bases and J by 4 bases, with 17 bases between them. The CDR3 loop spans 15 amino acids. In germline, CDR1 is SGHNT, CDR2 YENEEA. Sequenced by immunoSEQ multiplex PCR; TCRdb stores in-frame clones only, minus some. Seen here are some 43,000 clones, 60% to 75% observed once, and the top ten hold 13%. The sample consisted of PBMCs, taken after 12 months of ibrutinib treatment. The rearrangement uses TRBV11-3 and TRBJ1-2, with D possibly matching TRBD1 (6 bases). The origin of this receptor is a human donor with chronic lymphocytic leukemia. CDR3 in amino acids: CASSPRQELGYGYTF. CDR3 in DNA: TGTGCCAGCAGCCCCCGACAGGAGTTAGGCTATGGCTACACCTTC.